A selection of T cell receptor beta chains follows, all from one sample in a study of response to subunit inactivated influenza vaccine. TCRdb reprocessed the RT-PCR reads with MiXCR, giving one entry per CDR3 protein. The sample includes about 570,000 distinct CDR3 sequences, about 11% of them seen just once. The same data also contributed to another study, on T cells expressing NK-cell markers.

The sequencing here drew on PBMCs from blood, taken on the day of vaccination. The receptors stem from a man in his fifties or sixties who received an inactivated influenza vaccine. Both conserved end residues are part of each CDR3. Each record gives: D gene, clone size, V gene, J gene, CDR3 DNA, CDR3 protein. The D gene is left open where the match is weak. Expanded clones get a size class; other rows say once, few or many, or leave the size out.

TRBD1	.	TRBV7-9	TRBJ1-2	TGTGCCAGCAGCCCTAGACAGGGGATATCGTACTATGGCTACACCTTC	CASSPRQGISYYGYTF
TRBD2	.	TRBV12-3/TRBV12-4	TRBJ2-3	TGTGCCAGCAGTTCCGTGGGCGGGGGAACAGATACGCAGTATTTT	CASSSVGGGTDTQYF
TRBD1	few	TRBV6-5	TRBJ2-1	TGTGCCAGCAGTTACACGGGACAGGGTTACGGTGAGCAGTTCTTC	CASSYTGQGYGEQFF
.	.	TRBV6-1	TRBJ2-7	TGTGCCAGCAGGGACGGACTATGGAACTACGAGCAGTACTTC	CASRDGLWNYEQYF
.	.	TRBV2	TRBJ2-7	TGTGCCAGAGGGTCGAAAACTGGTTCGTACGAGCAGTACTTC	CARGSKTGSYEQYF
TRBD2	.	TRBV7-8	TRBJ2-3	TGTGCCAGCAGCTCCTTAGCGGGGGGGCACGCAGATACGCAGTATTTT	CASSSLAGGHADTQYF
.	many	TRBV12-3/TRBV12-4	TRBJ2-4	TGTGCCAGCAGGGCGACAGGCCCAGGAAACATTCAGTACTTC	CASRATGPGNIQYF
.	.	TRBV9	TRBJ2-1	TGTGCCAGCCAAACTCTAGGGGACACTAACAATGAGCAGTTCTTC	CASQTLGDTNNEQFF
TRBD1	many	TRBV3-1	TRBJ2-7	TGTGCCAGCAGCTTTTGGGGACAGGGGGCACGAGAGCAGTACTTC	CASSFWGQGAREQYF
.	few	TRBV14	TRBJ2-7	TGTGCCAGCAGCCCCCGCACAGGGTTTGGGTACGAGCAGTACTTC	CASSPRTGFGYEQYF
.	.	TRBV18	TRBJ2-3	TGTGCCAGCTCACCAGTAGCCGGGGGGCGCACAGATACGCAGTATTTT	CASSPVAGGRTDTQYF
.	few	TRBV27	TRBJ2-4	TGTGCCAGCAGTTCCCTCAGGGGAGGAATAGCCAAAAACATTCAGTACTTC	CASSSLRGGIAKNIQYF
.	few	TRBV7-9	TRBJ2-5	TGTGCCAGCAGCTTAGCCACCCGTAAAGAGACCCAGTACTTC	CASSLATRKETQYF
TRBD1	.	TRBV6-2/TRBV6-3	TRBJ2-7	TGTGCCAGCAGTTACGGACAGGGGTCCCGTTCCTACGAGCAGTACTTC	CASSYGQGSRSYEQYF
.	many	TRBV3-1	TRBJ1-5	TGTGCCAGCAGCCAGGACTTGGGTCAGCCCCAGCATTTT	CASSQDLGQPQHF
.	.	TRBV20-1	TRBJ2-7	TGCAGTGCTAGAGATTGGAGGAAGGGTTCCTACGAGCAGTACTTC	CSARDWRKGSYEQYF
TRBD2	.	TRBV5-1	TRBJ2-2	TGCGCCAGCAGCTTTTTAGCGGGAAGTACCGGGGAGCTGTTTTTT	CASSFLAGSTGELFF
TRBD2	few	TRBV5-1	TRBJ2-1	TGCGCCAGCAGCTTGGCTAGCGGGAAGGAGTTCTTC	CASSLASGKEFF
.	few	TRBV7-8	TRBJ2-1	TGTGCCAGCAGGCCATGGGAAAATGAGCAGTTCTTC	CASRPWENEQFF
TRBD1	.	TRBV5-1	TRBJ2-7	TGCGCCAGCAGCGCTGCGGGACAGGGGCTGGACGAGCAGTACTTC	CASSAAGQGLDEQYF
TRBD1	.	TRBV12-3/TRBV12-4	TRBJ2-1	TGTGCCAGCAGTTCCGGACAGGGCACTGAGCAGTTCTTC	CASSSGQGTEQFF
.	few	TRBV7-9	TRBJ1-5	TGTGCCAGCAGCTTAGGGAAACAGCCCCAGCATTTT	CASSLGKQPQHF
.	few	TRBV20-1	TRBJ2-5	TGCAGTGCTAGACGCCGGGACCGTAAAAGCCTGATCGAGACCCAGTACTTC	CSARRRDRKSLIETQYF
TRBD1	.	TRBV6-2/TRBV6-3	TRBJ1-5	TGTGCCAGTAAGAACTCCGGGACAGCGAATCAGCCCCAGCATTTT	CASKNSGTANQPQHF
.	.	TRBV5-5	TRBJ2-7	TGTGCCAGCAGCGTGGCCACGCTCTACGAGCAGTACTTC	CASSVATLYEQYF
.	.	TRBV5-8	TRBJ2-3	TGTGCCAGCAGCTCGAACAGGGCTAGCACAGATACGCAGTATTTT	CASSSNRASTDTQYF
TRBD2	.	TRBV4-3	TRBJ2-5	TGCGCCAGCAGACAGAATACGCCCAGCGGGATTACCACCCAGTACTTC	CASRQNTPSGITTQYF
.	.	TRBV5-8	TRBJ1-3	TGTGCCAGCCCTATGGTCTCTGGAAACACCATATATTTT	CASPMVSGNTIYF
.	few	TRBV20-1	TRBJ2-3	TGCAGTGCTATGGGGGGTAGCACAGATACGCAGTATTTT	CSAMGGSTDTQYF
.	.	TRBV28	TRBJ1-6	TGTGCCAGCGCCGAGTTCTATAATTCACCCCTCCACTTT	CASAEFYNSPLHF
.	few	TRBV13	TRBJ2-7	TGTGCCAGCAGCTTGACAGCTACTTACGAGCAGTACTTC	CASSLTATYEQYF
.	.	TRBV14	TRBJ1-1	TGTGCCAGCAGCCAGGCCTCGCGGACAGTTCTAAAAGCTTTCTTT	CASSQASRTVLKAFF
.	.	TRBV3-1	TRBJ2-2	TGTGCCAGCAGCCAGGGAACGATGGCGAACACCGGGGAGCTGTTTTTT	CASSQGTMANTGELFF
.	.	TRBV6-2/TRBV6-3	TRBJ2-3	TGTGCCAGCAGTGGGATAGTTGGAGATACGCAGTATTTT	CASSGIVGDTQYF
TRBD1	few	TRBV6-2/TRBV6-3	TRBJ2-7	TGTGCCAGCAGAACCGGGACAGGGGTCCACGAGCAGTACTTC	CASRTGTGVHEQYF
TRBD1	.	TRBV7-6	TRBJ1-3	TGTGCCAGCAGCTCAGGACAGGGACCTGGAAACACCATATATTTT	CASSSGQGPGNTIYF
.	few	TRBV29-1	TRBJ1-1	TGCAGCGTTGAGGGGGTCCTTTCCACTGAAGCTTTCTTT	CSVEGVLSTEAFF
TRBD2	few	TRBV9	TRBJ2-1	TGTGCCAGCAGCGTAAGGACCCCGACCCCGCTAGCGGGGGGGTACAATGAGCAGTTCTTC	CASSVRTPTPLAGGYNEQFF
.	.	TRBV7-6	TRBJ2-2	TGTGCCAGCAGCTCCATGGCGGGTACTACCGGGGAGCTGTTTTTT	CASSSMAGTTGELFF
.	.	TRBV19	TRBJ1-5	TGTGCCAGTAGTCTCCGGGCCCTGGGCAATCAGCCCCAGCATTTT	CASSLRALGNQPQHF
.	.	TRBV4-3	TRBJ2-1	TGCGCCAGCAGCCAAGATCTGAAGCCTTCAAGTGACAATGAGCAGTTCTTC	CASSQDLKPSSDNEQFF
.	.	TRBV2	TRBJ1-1	TGTGCCAGCATCGGGACACGAGGGACTGAAGCTTTCTTT	CASIGTRGTEAFF
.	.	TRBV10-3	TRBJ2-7	TGTGCCATCAGTGAACCGACGGACAGAGTACGTAACGAGCAGTACTTC	CAISEPTDRVRNEQYF
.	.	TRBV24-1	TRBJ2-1	TGTGCCACCAGTGATTTAGTAGGGTTTGATGAGCAGTTCTTC	CATSDLVGFDEQFF
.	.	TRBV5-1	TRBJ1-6	TGCGCCAGCAGCTTGGAAGAGGGGGTTCCGGGGGGTTCACCCCTCCACTTT	CASSLEEGVPGGSPLHF
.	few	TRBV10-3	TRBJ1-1	TGTGCCATCAGTGAGTTTTTAGAAGTGCTGGCTTTCTTT	CAISEFLEVLAFF
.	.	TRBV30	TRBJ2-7	TGTGCCTGGTCCAGAATGACGGGACCCTACGAGCAGTACTTC	CAWSRMTGPYEQYF
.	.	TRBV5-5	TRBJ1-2	TGTGCCAGCAGCTGGGACAACTATGGCTACACCTTC	CASSWDNYGYTF
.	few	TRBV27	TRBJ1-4	TGTGCCAGCAGCTCGGGACCGTCTAATGAAAAACTGTTTTTT	CASSSGPSNEKLFF
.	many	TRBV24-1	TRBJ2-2	.	CATSVPGSTGELFF
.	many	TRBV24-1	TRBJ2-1	TGTGCCACCAGTGATTCTCCTGCTAGGCGGACGACCTACAATGAGCAGTTCTTC	CATSDSPARRTTYNEQFF
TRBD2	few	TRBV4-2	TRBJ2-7	TGTGCCAGCAGCCGATCGCCGGGACTAGCGGACGAGCAGTACTTC	CASSRSPGLADEQYF
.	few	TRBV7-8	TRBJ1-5	TGTGCCAGCTCACCACGCCAGGGTCGCGTATCGGGTCAGCCCCAGCATTTT	CASSPRQGRVSGQPQHF
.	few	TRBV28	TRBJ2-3	TGTGCCAGCAAAGGGGAAGTAGCGGCCCTAAGCACAGATACGCAGTATTTT	CASKGEVAALSTDTQYF